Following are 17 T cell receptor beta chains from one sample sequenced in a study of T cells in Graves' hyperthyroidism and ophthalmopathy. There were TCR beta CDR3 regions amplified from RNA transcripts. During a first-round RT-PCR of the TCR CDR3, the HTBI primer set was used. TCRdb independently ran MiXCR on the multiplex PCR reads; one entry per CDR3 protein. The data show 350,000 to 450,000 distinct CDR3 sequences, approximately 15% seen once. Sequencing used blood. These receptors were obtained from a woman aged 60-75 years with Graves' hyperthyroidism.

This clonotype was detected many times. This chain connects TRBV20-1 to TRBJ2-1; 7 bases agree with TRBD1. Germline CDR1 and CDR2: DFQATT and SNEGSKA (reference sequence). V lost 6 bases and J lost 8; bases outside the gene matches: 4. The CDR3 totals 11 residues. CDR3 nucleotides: TGCAGTGCCCATCAGGGGGATGAGCAGTTCTTC. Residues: CSAHQGDEQFF.

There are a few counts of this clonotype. The chain's CDR3 is CASSTRPGDEQFF. For the CDR3, the DNA is TGCGCCAGCAGCACACGACCTGGCGATGAGCAGTTCTTC. The rearrangement joins TRBV4-1 to TRBJ2-1; D is uncertain. There are 13 residues in the CDR3. Germline CDR1 MGHRA, CDR2 YSYEKL. V shed 5 bases and J shed 8 bases, with 13 bases lying between them.

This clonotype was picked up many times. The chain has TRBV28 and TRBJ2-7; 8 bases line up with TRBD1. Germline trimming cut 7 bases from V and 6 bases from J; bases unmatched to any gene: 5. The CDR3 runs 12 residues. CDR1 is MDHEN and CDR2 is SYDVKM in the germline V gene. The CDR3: CASTQGAGEQYF. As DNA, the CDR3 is TGTGCCAGCACTCAGGGGGCGGGCGAGCAGTACTTC.

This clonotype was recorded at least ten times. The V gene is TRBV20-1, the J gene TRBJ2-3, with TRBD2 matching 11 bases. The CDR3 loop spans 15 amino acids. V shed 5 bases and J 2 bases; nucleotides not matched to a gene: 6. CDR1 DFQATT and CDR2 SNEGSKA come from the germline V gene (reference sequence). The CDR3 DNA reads TGCAGTGCTCCGGGACTAGCGGCAAACACAGATACGCAGTATTTT. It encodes CSAPGLAANTDTQYF.

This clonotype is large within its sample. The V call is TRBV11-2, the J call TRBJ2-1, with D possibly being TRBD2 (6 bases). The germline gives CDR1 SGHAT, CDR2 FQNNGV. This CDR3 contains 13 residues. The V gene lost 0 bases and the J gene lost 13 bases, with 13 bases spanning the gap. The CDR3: CASSLEGPSVQFF. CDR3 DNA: TGTGCCAGCAGCTTAGAAGGACCTAGCGTACAGTTCTTC.

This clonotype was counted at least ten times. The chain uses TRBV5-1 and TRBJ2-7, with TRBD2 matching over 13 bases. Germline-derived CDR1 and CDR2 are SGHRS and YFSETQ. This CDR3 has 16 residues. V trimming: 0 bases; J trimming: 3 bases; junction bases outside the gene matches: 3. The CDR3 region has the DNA TGCGCCAGCAGCTTGGGGGGACTAGCGGGGATCTACGAGCAGTACTTC. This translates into CASSLGGLAGIYEQYF.

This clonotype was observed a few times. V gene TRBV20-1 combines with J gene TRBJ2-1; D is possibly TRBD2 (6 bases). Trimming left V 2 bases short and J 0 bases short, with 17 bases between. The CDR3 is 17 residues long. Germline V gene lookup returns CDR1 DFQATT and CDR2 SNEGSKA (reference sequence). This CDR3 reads CSARPGLPRSSYNEQFF. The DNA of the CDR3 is TGCAGTGCTAGACCGGGACTTCCGAGGAGCTCCTACAATGAGCAGTTCTTC.

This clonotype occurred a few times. CDR3 region: CASSDSSGSWTDTQYF. Here the CDR3 DNA reads TGCGCCAGCAGTGATTCTAGCGGGAGTTGGACAGATACGCAGTATTTT. The V call is TRBV10-1, the J call TRBJ2-3, with 10 bases that match TRBD2. With 3 bases clipped from V and 3 bases from J, the junction kept 6 bases outside the gene matches. CDR3 length: 16 residues. CDR1 WNHNN and CDR2 SYGVQD come from the germline V gene (reference sequence).

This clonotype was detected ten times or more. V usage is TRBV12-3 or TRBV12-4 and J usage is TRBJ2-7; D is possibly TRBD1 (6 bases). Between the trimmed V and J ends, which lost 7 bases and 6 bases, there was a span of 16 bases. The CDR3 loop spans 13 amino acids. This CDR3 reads CASTAGVFGEQYF. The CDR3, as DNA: TGTGCCAGCACCGCAGGGGTGTTCGGCGAGCAGTACTTC.

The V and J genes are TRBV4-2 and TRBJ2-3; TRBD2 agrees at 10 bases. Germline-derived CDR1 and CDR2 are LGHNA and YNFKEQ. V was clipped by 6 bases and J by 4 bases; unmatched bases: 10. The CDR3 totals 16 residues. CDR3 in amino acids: CASSRGRLAGSDTQYF. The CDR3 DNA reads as TGTGCCAGCAGTCGGGGGAGACTAGCGGGCTCAGATACGCAGTATTTT.

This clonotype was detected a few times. CDR3 residues: CATSDPTGEDQPQHF. The CDR3 region has the DNA TGTGCCACCAGTGACCCCACGGGGGAGGATCAGCCCCAGCATTTT. The rearrangement uses TRBV24-1 and TRBJ1-5, with D possibly TRBD1 on 5 matching bases. Germline CDR1 is KGHDR and CDR2 is SFDVKD. The CDR3 length is 15 residues. The V end was cut by 4 bases, the J end by 5 bases, with 14 bases between.

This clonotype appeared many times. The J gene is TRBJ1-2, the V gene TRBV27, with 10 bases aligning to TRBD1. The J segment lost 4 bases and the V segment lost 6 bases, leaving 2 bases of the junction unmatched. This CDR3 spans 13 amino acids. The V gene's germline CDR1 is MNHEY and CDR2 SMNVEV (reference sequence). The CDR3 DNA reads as TGTGCCAGCAGCGGGACAGGGGTCTATGGCTACACCTTC. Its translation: CASSGTGVYGYTF.

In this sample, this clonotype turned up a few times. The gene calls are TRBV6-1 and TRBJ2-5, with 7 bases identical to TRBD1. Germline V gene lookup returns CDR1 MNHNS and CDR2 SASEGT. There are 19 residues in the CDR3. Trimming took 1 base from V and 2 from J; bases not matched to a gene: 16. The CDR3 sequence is CASSEDRQSRDRNQETQYF. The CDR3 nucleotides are TGTGCCAGCAGTGAAGATCGACAAAGCCGGGACAGAAATCAAGAGACCCAGTACTTC.

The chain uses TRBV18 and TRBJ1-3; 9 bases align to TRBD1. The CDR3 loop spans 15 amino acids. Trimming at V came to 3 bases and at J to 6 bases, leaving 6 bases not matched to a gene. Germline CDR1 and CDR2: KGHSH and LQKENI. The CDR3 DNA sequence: TGTGCCAGCTCACCTGGACAGGGGAGTAAAAACACCATATATTTT. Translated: CASSPGQGSKNTIYF. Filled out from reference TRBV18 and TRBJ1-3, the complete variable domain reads NAGVMQNPRHLVRRRGQEARLRCSPMKGHSHVYWYRQLPEEGLKFMVYLQKENIIDESGMPKERFSAEFPKEGPSILRIQQVVRGDSAAYFCASSPGQGSKNTIYFGEGSWLTVV.

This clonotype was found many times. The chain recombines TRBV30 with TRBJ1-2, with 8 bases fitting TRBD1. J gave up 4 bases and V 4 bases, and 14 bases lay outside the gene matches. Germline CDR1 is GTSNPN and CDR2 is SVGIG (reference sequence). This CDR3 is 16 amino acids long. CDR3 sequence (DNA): TGTGCCTGGAATCCGAAGGACAGGGCTAGGGGCTATGGCTACACCTTC. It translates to CAWNPKDRARGYGYTF. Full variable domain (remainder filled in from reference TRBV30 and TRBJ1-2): SQTIHQWPATLVQPVGSPLSLECTVEGTSNPNLYWYRQAAGRGLQLLFYSVGIGQISSEVPQNLSASRPQDRQFILSSKKLLLSDSGFYLCAWNPKDRARGYGYTFGSGTRLTVV.

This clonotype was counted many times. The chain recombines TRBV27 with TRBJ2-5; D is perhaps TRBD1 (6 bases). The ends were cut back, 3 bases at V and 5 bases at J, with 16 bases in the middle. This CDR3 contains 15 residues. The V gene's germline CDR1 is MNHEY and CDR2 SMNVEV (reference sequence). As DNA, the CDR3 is TGTGCCAGCAGTTTTATGCCGGGTCAGGGGGAGACCCAGTACTTC. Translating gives CASSFMPGQGETQYF.

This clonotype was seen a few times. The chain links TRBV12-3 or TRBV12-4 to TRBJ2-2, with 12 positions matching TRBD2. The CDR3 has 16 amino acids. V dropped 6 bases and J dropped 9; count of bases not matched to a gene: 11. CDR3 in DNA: TGTGCCAGCAGCGCCCGACTAGCGGGAGCTGACCGGGAGCTGTTTTTT. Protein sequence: CASSARLAGADRELFF.